This TCR beta chain is from a study of cytomegalovirus exposure and HLA in healthy donors (TCRdb year 2017). A note on the overall study: According to an earlier analysis of 587 of the donors, 150 million to 200 million T cells yielded 95 million to 140 million unique TCR beta sequences and about 300 Gb of sequence data. An early release that covered 500 to 800 HLA-typed donors contained around 300 gigabases of sequencing data and around 80 million unique TCR sequences. Among the 398 genotyped donors, roughly 80% belonged to the genetic ancestry cluster associated with self-reported Caucasian donors. The study aimed to test whether signatures of past pathogen exposure could be identified by cataloging public T cell receptors. Using immunosequencing, the study profiled T cell repertoires from 666 subjects and related those repertoires to cytomegalovirus serostatus. Besides the first cohort of about 730 subjects, a separate validation cohort made up of roughly 130 different subjects was used. High-throughput TCR immunosequencing, statistical association of individual TCRs with disease status, and machine learning were combined to predict cytomegalovirus infection status. To study patterns of TCR occurrence, a later analysis re-analyzed previously published TCR beta repertoires from 550 to 800 donors and added high-resolution HLA genotyping. The later analysis used no new phenotypic data to find candidate immune exposures, relying instead on TCR beta sequences and their occurrence across donors. An earlier analysis of around 640 of the donors used high-throughput TCR beta sequencing to judge whether each TCR beta V gene segment behaved as functional or pseudogenic. Donor age, sex, ethnicity and CMV serostatus were compiled alongside the repertoire data. In a later genetic analysis, genome-wide SNP genotypes for about 55% of the 666 donors were used, and that subset was treated as a discovery cohort. Every discovery cohort repertoire had been produced on one sequencing platform. Both class I and class II loci were covered by HLA typing, at four-digit resolution. Typing coverage varied by locus: about 629-640 donors for A, B, C, DRB1 and DQB1; about 520 for DQA1; about 600 for DPA1; approximately 470 for DPB1. A handful of DR-DQ haplotypes were handled as single units for association and clustering because linkage in the cohort was strong. Among a few hundred genotyped donors of the cohort, an average of 235,054 unique TCR beta nucleotide sequences were sequenced per donor, roughly 18% of them non-productive.

What the authors observed across the whole study: In vitro tests confirmed that a few of the cytomegalovirus-associated TCR beta chains recognize cytomegalovirus antigens. Compared with equally common non-associated chains, HLA-associated TCR beta chains in a later analysis were more clonally expanded and had lower generation probabilities. According to a later genetic analysis, donors in an Asian-associated ancestry cluster had fewer N-insertions in productive TCRs than the approximately 710-donor mean. Strong co-occurrence of HLA alleles, especially DR and DQ, made assigning TCR associations to individual alleles difficult. In both the original and validation cohorts, the classifier was reported to diagnose cytomegalovirus status with high specificity and sensitivity. Correlated functional status among segregating V segments might be attributable to linkage disequilibrium, but an unknown experimental factor could not be ruled out. According to a later analysis, TCR association rates differed among HLA loci, with DRB1 alleles showing the most associated TCRs and HLA-C alleles showing the fewest. Only TCR beta chains were sequenced in this cohort, and the absence of alpha or paired-chain data limited detectable features. Because HLA typing was missing for some donors at each locus, association tests included only the typed subset. Because counts were too low, seventeen rarely observed V segments, including chromosome 9 orphons, were left out of the earlier analysis of several hundred of the donors. In the study, 150 to 200 TCR beta chains were listed as associated with cytomegalovirus. In an earlier analysis of some 500 of the donors, most TCR beta V segments were observed in productive rearrangements about 90% or about 30% of the time, broadly matching IMGT annotations. A further reported finding was that TCR beta sequences accurately predicted the HLA-A and HLA-B alleles for most subjects in the first cohort. The only immune exposure information available for the cohort was CMV serostatus. Across donors, most TCR sequences were observed very rarely, whereas some public TCRs were present in many individuals. Because the 87-base-pair reads could not distinguish some IMGT-functional V segments, including TRBV6-2 and TRBV6-3, those segments were excluded. A later analysis associated approximately 17,000 TCR beta sequences with specific HLA alleles at a false discovery rate of 0.05. A later genetic analysis associated a missense DCLRE1C variant with V-gene and J-gene trimming of TCR beta chains, and an independent cohort replicated the association. A group of highly shared sequence variants was considered likely to be a technical artifact of the sequencing pipeline. According to a later analysis, parvovirus B19, influenza, CMV and Epstein-Barr virus appeared linked to several top co-occurrence clusters. The authors suggested that the approach could potentially be extended to other disease states and immunological phenotypes. In a later analysis, most CMV-associated TCR beta chains were found to appear HLA-restricted, with HLA associations seemingly driven largely by CMV exposure. Roughly uniform sequencing depth across donors was assumed in presence/absence analyses, although this assumption may not hold.

This clone was seen a handful of times. It has no known antigen specificity. No base-level quality is on record; no much larger clone is a single base apart. At the junction V is shortened by 1 base and J by 0 bases, with 13 bases in between. According to the germline V gene, CDR1 reads SGHAT and CDR2 reads FQNNGV. The CDR3 sequence holds 17 residues, the cysteine and phenylalanine included. Only the CDR3 portion is preserved as DNA: 51 bases, with reading frame beginning at the first base. The cohort was made up of approximately 700 healthy bone marrow donors. Cohort members were all nominally healthy when sampled, although unrecorded immune exposures were likely present. The donor was CMV seropositive and was included in the group of some 290 seropositive cohort members. A peripheral blood sample was provided by each donor, and peripheral blood mononuclear cells were used for TCR beta sequencing. The Qiagen DNeasy Blood Extraction Kit was used to extract genomic DNA from the blood cell samples.

The receptor library was made with the immunoSEQ multiplex PCR assay. The multiplex PCR relied on a mix of 60 forward primers for TCR Vbeta segments and 13 reverse primers for TCR Jbeta segments. Amplification of the CDR3 region of rearranged TCR beta genes was performed with a multiplex PCR assay on genomic DNA. The Illumina HiSeq System was used to sequence the amplified TCR beta libraries as 87-base-pair reads. The paper's processing steps were these. A later analysis counted some 80 million unique TCR beta chains across the 666 repertoires, and roughly 11 million of these chains were shared by at least two donors. To remove PCR and sequencing errors, raw reads were error-corrected and collapsed into unique sequences using a nearest-neighbor algorithm that merged closely related sequences. Alignment of CDR3 sequences to IMGT reference sequences was used to assign V, D and J gene segments. For a sequence to be retained, at least a six-nucleotide match to both a V gene segment and a J gene segment was required. Rearrangements were classified as productive when the CDR3 lacked stop codons and remained in frame with V and J, and all other rearrangements were classified as non-productive. CDR3 was defined according to IMGT convention as the region running from the second conserved V-encoded cysteine to the conserved J-encoded phenylalanine. The earlier analysis of about 570 of the donors excluded any sequence lacking an unambiguous match to a single V gene segment. An earlier analysis of around 600 of the donors classified V segments as functional when productive rearrangements were above 56.7% and as segregating when the standard deviation between donors was above 5%. To diagnose cytomegalovirus status from the catalog of TCR beta chain sequences, a statistical classification framework was built. In a later analysis, V and J genes were assigned by comparing TCR nucleotide sequences against IMGT/GENE-DB human TR gene sequences. Using the TCRdist pipeline, a later analysis assigned CDR3 sequences along with most-parsimonious VDJ recombination scenarios. In a later analysis, each TCR beta chain was defined by its CDR3 amino acid sequence together with its V-gene family, and reads lacking a unique V-gene family were excluded. As a way to deal with suspected cross-contamination and a sequencing artifact, a later analysis dropped more than 500 nucleotide sequences that were highly shared and had low generation probability. A later analysis calculated a clonal expansion index for each public chain from normalized within-repertoire ranks of inferred template counts. Generation probabilities in a later analysis came from a VDJ recombination model fitted to out-of-frame rearrangements, and those results were checked against IGoR. A later analysis scored TCR-TCR, TCR-HLA and TCR-CMV co-occurrence with hypergeometric tests, applying a repertoire-size bias correction to TCR pairs. In a later analysis, false discovery rates were estimated by permuting HLA or CMV assignments 20 times. In a later analysis, co-occurring TCRs were grouped using DBSCAN, and TCRdist sequence similarity was added for clustering within HLA-allele-positive subsets. Co-occurrence clustering excluded repertoires with fewer than 30,000 or more than 120,000 public chains, plus five with anomalous nucleotide sharing. What TCRdb holds here is the immuneACCESS table cut down to in-frame rearrangements. Part of the clones is not present; checked against another copy, under half of the missing clones reflect an unresolved V gene, and the others are unexplained. That table is the source of V, J and clone size, and D and trimming were worked out from the DNA. The sample has some 150,000 clones on record, around 9% of them singletons. More than 6.5% of the sample is taken by the ten largest.

This receptor was obtained from a woman aged 40 to 50 in good health and CMV-seropositive. The sequenced sample consisted of PBMCs. The V and J genes are TRBV11-2 and TRBJ1-3; TRBD1 is a possible D gene, resting on 5 matching bases. The CDR3 region has the sequence CASSLVRGSSSGNTIYF. The nucleotide sequence is TGTGCCAGCAGCTTAGTTCGGGGGTCCTCCTCTGGAAACACCATATATTTT.